What follows describes a single T cell receptor beta chain. The antigen is undetermined. V was cut by 5 bases and J by 4 bases, with 14 bases left in between. This CDR3 has 14 amino acids. Germline V gene data show CDR1 as MNHEY and CDR2 as SVGAGI. This sample is part of a study of cytomegalovirus exposure and HLA in healthy donors. Study-level information: Around 77% of 300 to 450 genotyped donors fell in the Caucasian-associated ancestry cluster. Points from the study as a whole: Later analysis found that TCR beta chains associated with HLA were more clonally expanded than other, equally common chains.

Donors in the study were healthy people who gave bone marrow. When sampled, the donors appeared nominally healthy, though they likely had unrecorded immune exposures. PCR was performed using 60 Vbeta and 13 Jbeta primers. Clones were sequenced by immunoSEQ multiplex PCR, and TCRdb holds only the in-frame ones, with some missing. There are approximately 150,000 clones in the sample; 88% occur only once, and roughly 0.5% lies in the top ten. The sequenced material came from PBMCs. This sequence originates from a woman aged 40 to 50 in good health and CMV-seronegative. The chain joins TRBV6-5 to TRBJ2-5; TRBD2 might be the D (6 bases). The CDR3: CASSAAGLTETQYF. Here the CDR3 DNA reads TGTGCCAGCAGTGCCGCGGGATTAACAGAGACCCAGTACTTC.